A single sample gave rise to the 29 T cell receptor beta chains below, sequenced in a study of T cell responses to AZD1222 COVID-19 vaccine. This table comes from immunoSEQ multiplex PCR, and its TCRdb copy is limited to in-frame clones, with some not included. In the table there are 95,000 to 150,000 clones, around 87% of which are singletons. The material sequenced was peripheral blood, taken on day 0 of AZD1222 vaccination. These receptors originate from an adult in good health.

J is TRBJ1-1 and V is TRBV9, with 9 nucleotides matching TRBD1. V dropped 4 bases and J dropped 0; count of bases not matched to a gene: 4. This CDR3 region has 15 residues. Per germline, CDR1 SGDLS and CDR2 YYNGEE. Here the CDR3 DNA reads TGTGCCAGCAGCAAACAGGGGGCCATGAACACTGAAGCTTTCTTT. Amino acid sequence: CASSKQGAMNTEAFF.

The genes are TRBV5-1 and TRBJ2-2, with D possibly TRBD2 on 5 matching bases. This CDR3 contains 13 residues. V dropped 0 bases and J dropped 8 bases, with 8 bases sitting between them. Per germline, CDR1 SGHRS and CDR2 YFSETQ. The CDR3 loop is CASSLDGGGELFF. The CDR3 DNA sequence: TGCGCCAGCAGCTTGGATGGCGGGGGGGAGCTGTTTTTT.

V and J are TRBV7-9 and TRBJ2-5; 11 positions match TRBD2. V lost 5 bases, J lost 5 bases, and 16 bases stayed unmatched. The CDR3 consists of 18 residues. Germline V lookup: CDR1 SEHNR, CDR2 FQNEAQ (reference sequence). The CDR3: CASSLPRRVAGGPETQYF. CDR3 in DNA: TGTGCCAGCAGCCTACCCAGGCGGGTAGCGGGGGGGCCCGAGACCCAGTACTTC. The full variable domain, its missing parts supplied by reference TRBV7-9 and TRBJ2-5, is DTGVSQNPRHKITKRGQNVTFRCDPISEHNRLYWYRQTLGQGPEFLTYFQNEAQLEKSRLLSDRFSAERPKGSFSTLEIQRTEQGDSAMYLCASSLPRRVAGGPETQYFGPGTRLLVL.

The V call is TRBV4-2, the J call TRBJ2-3; 12 nucleotides align to TRBD2. Germline trimming cut 3 bases from V and 2 bases from J; bases unmatched to any gene: 9. The germline gives CDR1 LGHNA, CDR2 YNFKEQ. The CDR3 extends over 18 amino acids. The CDR3 coding sequence is TGTGCCAGCAGCCAGGGAAAAGGACTAGCGGGACTCACAGATACGCAGTATTTT. It translates to CASSQGKGLAGLTDTQYF.

V gene TRBV29-1 combines with J gene TRBJ2-3, with D unclear. V was cut by 7 bases and J by 0 bases, with 17 bases left in between. The germline V gene encodes CDR1 SQVTM and CDR2 ANQGSEA. This CDR3 spans 15 amino acids. CDR3 bases: TGCAGCGCAACAAAAAGCCCAACTAGCACAGATACGCAGTATTTT. This codes for CSATKSPTSTDTQYF.

V usage is TRBV7-2 and J usage is TRBJ2-2; 14 nucleotides line up with TRBD2. CDR1 is SGHTA, CDR2 FQGNSA, per germline. The CDR3 extends over 17 amino acids. V shed 5 bases and J 5 bases; nucleotides not matched to a gene: 7. The DNA of the CDR3 is TGTGCCAGCAGCCTGGGACTAGCGGGGGCGAGGACCGGGGAGCTGTTTTTT. Translating it yields CASSLGLAGARTGELFF.

The chain recombines TRBV20-1 with TRBJ2-5, with D perhaps TRBD2 (6 bases). The germline V gene has CDR1 DFQATT and CDR2 SNEGSKA (reference sequence). CDR3 length: 14 amino acids. V was trimmed by 3 bases and J by 5 bases, leaving 16 bases between them. Written as DNA, the CDR3 is TGCAGTGCTAGTAAGGCAGGGAGGCGGGAGACCCAGTACTTC. Translating it yields CSASKAGRRETQYF.

Only a few counts were recorded for this clone. The chain carries TRBV10-2 and TRBJ1-2; maybe TRBD1 (5 bases). V was cut by 9 bases and J by 5 bases, with 10 bases left in between. The CDR3 runs to 11 residues. Germline CDR1 is WSHSY and CDR2 is SAAADI. CDR3 nucleotides: TGCGCCAGTACAGGTGATTATGGCTACACCTTC. Its protein is CASTGDYGYTF.

The rearrangement joins TRBV18 to TRBJ1-1, with D possibly being TRBD1 (6 bases). CDR3 size: 17 residues. V gave up 0 bases and J gave up 0 bases, with 14 bases separating them. Germline assignment: CDR1 KGHSH and CDR2 LQKENI. The CDR3 loop is CASSPPFGGELNTEAFF. As DNA, the CDR3 is TGTGCCAGCTCACCACCTTTTGGGGGCGAGTTGAACACTGAAGCTTTCTTT. Supplemented by reference TRBV18 and TRBJ1-1, the full variable domain reads NAGVMQNPRHLVRRRGQEARLRCSPMKGHSHVYWYRQLPEEGLKFMVYLQKENIIDESGMPKERFSAEFPKEGPSILRIQQVVRGDSAAYFCASSPPFGGELNTEAFFGQGTRLTVV.

The CDR3 sequence: CASSLRTGARGYGYTF. CDR3 bases: TGTGCCAGTAGTTTACGGACAGGGGCTAGAGGCTATGGCTACACCTTC. V is TRBV19 and J is TRBJ1-2, with 9 bases identical to TRBD1. CDR1 and CDR2 (germline): LNHDA, SQIVND (reference sequence). Unmatched junction bases numbered 11, after V lost 5 bases and J lost 4 bases. The CDR3 covers 16 residues. The whole variable domain, filled in from reference TRBV19 and TRBJ1-2, reads DGGITQSPKYLFRKEGQNVTLSCEQNLNHDAMYWYRQDPGQGLRLIYYSQIVNDFQKGDIAEGYSVSREKKESFPLTVTSAQKNPTAFYLCASSLRTGARGYGYTFGSGTRLTVV.

V is TRBV9 and J is TRBJ1-2; no reliable D call. There are 15 residues in the CDR3. Germline values: CDR1 SGDLS, CDR2 YYNGEE. V was shortened by 0 bases and J by 2 bases, with 11 bases between the two germline ends. As DNA, the CDR3 is TGTGCCAGCAGCGTAGAGGACGGTGTGAACTATGGCTACACCTTC. Protein: CASSVEDGVNYGYTF.

J is TRBJ2-1 and V is TRBV10-3, with 8 bases aligning to TRBD2. CDR1 and CDR2 from the germline V gene are ENHRY and SYGVKD. V gave up 4 bases and J gave up 8 bases; unmatched junction bases: 7. This CDR3 region has 14 residues. Here the CDR3 reads CAISGGGGNYEQFF. In DNA form, the CDR3 reads TGTGCCATCAGTGGGGGCGGGGGGAACTATGAGCAGTTCTTC.

This clone was seen a single time. A junction end diverges from the germline sequence, so it may reflect a read error. The chain uses TRBV4-2 and TRBJ1-1; D is unresolved. The CDR3 is 12 residues long. Germline V gene data show CDR1 as LGHNA and CDR2 as YNFKEQ. The DNA of the CDR3 is TGTGCCAGCAACCAAGGGAACACTGAAGCTTTCTTT. This translates into CASNQGNTEAFF.

The chain couples TRBV30 to TRBJ1-5; 7 nucleotides line up with TRBD1. CDR1 is GTSNPN and CDR2 is SVGIG in the germline V gene (reference sequence). This CDR3 region has 15 residues. Trimming cost V 4 bases and J 2 bases; bases outside gene matches: 8. The CDR3 reads CAWTGQGVGNQPQHF. The CDR3 DNA reads as TGTGCCTGGACCGGCCAGGGGGTCGGCAATCAGCCCCAGCATTTT.

The CDR3 nucleotides are TGTGCCTGGAGTGGATTCGTGTCTGGAAACACCATATATTTT. Translating it yields CAWSGFVSGNTIYF. The J gene is TRBJ1-3, the V gene TRBV30; D call uncertain. CDR3 size: 14 residues. Germline assignment: CDR1 GTSNPN and CDR2 SVGIG (reference sequence). The V end was cut by 1 base, the J end by 1 base, with 8 bases between.

The rearrangement joins TRBV3-1 (or the pseudogene TRBV3-2) to TRBJ2-7, with TRBD1 matching 9 bases. Germline-derived CDR1 and CDR2 are LGHDT and YNNKEL (reference sequence). The CDR3 totals 13 residues. Trimming at V came to 1 base and at J to 7 bases, leaving 2 bases not matched to a gene. The CDR3 DNA reads as TGTGCCAGCAGCCAAGGACAGGGGGTTGAGCAGTACTTC. This codes for CASSQGQGVEQYF.

The V and J genes are TRBV4-3 and TRBJ1-2, with a possible D match to TRBD1 (6 bases). Between the trimmed V and J ends, which lost 2 bases and 5 bases, there was a span of 15 bases. Per the germline V gene, CDR1 is LGHNA and CDR2 is YSLEER. This CDR3 comprises 15 residues. Here the CDR3 reads CASSQSRDTLYGYTF. CDR3 nucleotide sequence: TGCGCCAGCAGCCAATCACGGGACACCTTATATGGCTACACCTTC.

This clone occurred once. This sequence joins TRBV18 and TRBJ2-3; 8 bases align to TRBD1. V shed 1 base, J shed 0 bases, and the junction held 6 bases outside the gene matches. The germline gives CDR1 KGHSH, CDR2 LQKENI. This CDR3 has 17 amino acids. For the CDR3, the DNA is TGTGCCAGCTCACCACTCGGACAGGGCCAAAGCACAGATACGCAGTATTTT. Encoded protein: CASSPLGQGQSTDTQYF.

This clone was detected once. The J gene is TRBJ1-2, the V gene TRBV25-1; no firm D call. The V end lost 2 bases, the J end lost 6 bases, and 7 bases lay between the germline ends. CDR3 length: 12 residues. Germline lookup yields CDR1 MGHDK and CDR2 SYGVNS. CDR3 coding DNA: TGTGCCAGCAGTGAAGCGGGGAATGGCTACACCTTC. Its protein product is CASSEAGNGYTF.

The chain is built from TRBV12-3 or TRBV12-4 and TRBJ2-1; the D is unclear. V lost 5 bases and J 5 bases, leaving 10 bases between the germline ends. The CDR3 is 13 residues long. The CDR3, as DNA: TGTGCCAGCAGTCGACCCCTGCACAATGAGCAGTTCTTC. Amino acid sequence: CASSRPLHNEQFF.

The CDR3 coding sequence is TGTGCCAGCAGCCAAGTCCTCGGACAGGTCGAGCAGTACTTC. Residues: CASSQVLGQVEQYF. The chain combines TRBV3-1 (or the pseudogene TRBV3-2) with TRBJ2-7; 7 bases align to TRBD1. J gave up 6 bases and V 1 base, and 6 bases lay outside the gene matches. Germline CDR1 LGHDT, CDR2 YNNKEL (reference sequence). The CDR3 is made up of 14 amino acids.

This chain links TRBV11-2 with TRBJ1-3; D uncertain. The CDR3 loop spans 14 amino acids. With 0 bases removed from V and 0 bases from J, the gap between germline ends came to 3 bases. Germline V gene lookup returns CDR1 SGHAT and CDR2 FQNNGV. In DNA, the CDR3 is TGTGCCAGCAGCTTAGAACCCTCTGGAAACACCATATATTTT. This encodes CASSLEPSGNTIYF.

J is TRBJ2-7 and V is TRBV5-1, with a tentative D call TRBD2 (6 bases). Germline V gene lookup returns CDR1 SGHRS and CDR2 YFSETQ. V lost 1 base and J 0 bases, leaving 23 bases between the germline ends. The CDR3 length is 19 residues. CDR3 sequence: CASSLWRAAGRLDSYEQYF. CDR3 in DNA: TGCGCCAGCAGCTTGTGGCGGGCGGCGGGAAGACTGGACTCCTACGAGCAGTACTTC.

The chain has TRBV10-1 and TRBJ2-5; D uncertain. V lost 0 bases and J 5 bases, leaving 10 bases between the germline ends. Looked up from germline, CDR1 is WNHNN and CDR2 is SYGVQD (reference sequence). CDR3 length: 14 residues. The CDR3 protein is CASSESPGWETQYF. CDR3 nucleotides: TGCGCCAGCAGTGAGTCCCCGGGCTGGGAGACCCAGTACTTC.

J is TRBJ1-2 and V is TRBV7-2; 7 nucleotides align to TRBD1. This CDR3 has 15 amino acids. The V gene's germline CDR1 is SGHTA and CDR2 FQGNSA. The ends lost 0 bases at V and 5 bases at J; junction bases unmatched: 6. The CDR3 sequence is CASSLAFGQEYGYTF. The CDR3 DNA reads TGTGCCAGCAGCTTAGCATTCGGACAGGAGTATGGCTACACCTTC. Variable domain in full (rest from reference TRBV7-2 and TRBJ1-2): GAGVSQSPSNKVTEKGKDVELRCDPISGHTALYWYRQSLGQGLEFLIYFQGNSAPDKSGLPSDRFSAERTGGSVSTLTIQRTQQEDSAVYLCASSLAFGQEYGYTFGSGTRLTVV.

The V and J genes are TRBV2 and TRBJ2-1, with 7 nucleotides matching TRBD1. This CDR3 has 13 residues. Trimming removed 5 bases from V and 4 bases from J; junction bases left unmatched: 2. Germline loops: CDR1 SNHLY, CDR2 FYNNEI. The CDR3 bases are TGTGCCAGCAGTTGGGACAGTTACAATGAGCAGTTCTTC. Its translation: CASSWDSYNEQFF.

The chain couples TRBV6-5 to TRBJ1-5; no firm D call. The germline V gene encodes CDR1 MNHEY and CDR2 SVGAGI. V was trimmed by 5 bases and J by 7 bases, leaving 12 bases between them. The CDR3 totals 13 residues. CDR3 DNA sequence: TGTGCCAGCAGTCACGGAGAGGGCCAGCCCCAGCATTTT. This encodes CASSHGEGQPQHF.

This clone showed up just once. V gene TRBV7-9 combines with J gene TRBJ2-7; no reliable D call. This CDR3 is built from 11 residues. Germline loops: CDR1 SEHNR, CDR2 FQNEAQ (reference sequence). Deletions cut 5 bases from V and 3 bases from J, with 5 bases between. CDR3 sequence (DNA): TGTGCCAGCAGCCCGCTCTACGAGCAGTACTTC. Its translation is CASSPLYEQYF.

V usage is TRBV4-1 and J usage is TRBJ1-6, with a tentative D call TRBD1 (6 bases). This CDR3 comprises 16 residues. Trimming cost V 1 base and J 10 bases, with 17 bases left between them. Germline CDR1 MGHRA, CDR2 YSYEKL. The CDR3 region has the DNA TGCGCCAGCAGCCAAGTTAGGGGCGGGGGCCGCTCACCCCTCCACTTT. It codes for CASSQVRGGGRSPLHF.